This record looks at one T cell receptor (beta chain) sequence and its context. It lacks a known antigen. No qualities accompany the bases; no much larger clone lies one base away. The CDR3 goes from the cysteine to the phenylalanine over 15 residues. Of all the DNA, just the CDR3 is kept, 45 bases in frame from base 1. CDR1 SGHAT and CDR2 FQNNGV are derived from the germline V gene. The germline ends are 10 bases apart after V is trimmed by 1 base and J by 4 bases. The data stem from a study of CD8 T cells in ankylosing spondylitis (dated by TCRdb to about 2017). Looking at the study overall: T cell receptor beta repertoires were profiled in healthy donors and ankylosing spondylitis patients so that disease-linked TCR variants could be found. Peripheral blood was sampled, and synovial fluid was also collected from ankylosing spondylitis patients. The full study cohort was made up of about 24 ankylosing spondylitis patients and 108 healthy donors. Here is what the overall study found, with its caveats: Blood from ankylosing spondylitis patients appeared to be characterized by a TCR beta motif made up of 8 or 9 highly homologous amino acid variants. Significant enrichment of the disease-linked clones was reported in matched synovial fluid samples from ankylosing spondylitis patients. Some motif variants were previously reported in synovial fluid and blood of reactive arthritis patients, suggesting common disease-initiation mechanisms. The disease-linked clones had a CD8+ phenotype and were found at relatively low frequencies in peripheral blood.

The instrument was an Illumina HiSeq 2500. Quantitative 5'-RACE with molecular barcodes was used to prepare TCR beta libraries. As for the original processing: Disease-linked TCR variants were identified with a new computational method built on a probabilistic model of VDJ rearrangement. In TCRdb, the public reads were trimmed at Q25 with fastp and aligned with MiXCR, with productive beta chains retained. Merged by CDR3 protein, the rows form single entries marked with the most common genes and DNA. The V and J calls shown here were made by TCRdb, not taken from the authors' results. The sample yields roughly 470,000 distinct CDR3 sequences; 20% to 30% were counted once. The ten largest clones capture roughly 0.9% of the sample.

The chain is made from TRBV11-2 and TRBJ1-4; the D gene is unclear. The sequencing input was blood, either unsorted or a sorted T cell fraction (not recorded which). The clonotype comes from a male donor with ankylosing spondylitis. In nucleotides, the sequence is TGTGCCAGCAGCTTAGGCGATGGCTTTAATGAAAAACTGTTTTTT. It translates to CASSLGDGFNEKLFF.